Listed here are 9 T cell receptor beta chains from one sample, sequenced in a study of blood T cell repertoires in COVID-19. The data were produced by immunoSEQ multiplex PCR, yet TCRdb's version contains in-frame clones alone and is incomplete. The data hold around 110,000 clones, with approximately 78% observed a single time. Input material: peripheral blood. The receptors derive from a man between 70 and 80 years old with acute or convalescent COVID-19.

This CDR3 is CASSLGGLRDTQYF. In nucleotides, the CDR3 is TGTGCCAGCAGCTTAGGTGGCCTCAGGGATACGCAGTATTTT. The rearrangement links TRBV7-8 to TRBJ2-3, with D unresolved. V dropped 1 base and J dropped 6 bases, with 11 bases sitting between them. Germline CDR1 reads SGHVS; CDR2 reads FQNEAQ. The CDR3 has 14 residues. Using reference TRBV7-8 and TRBJ2-3 for the parts outside the CDR3, the full variable domain is GAGVSQSPRYKVAKRGQDVALRCDPISGHVSLFWYQQALGQGPEFLTYFQNEAQLDKSGLPSDRFFAERPEGSVSTLKIQRTQQEDSAVYLCASSLGGLRDTQYFGPGTRLTVL.

The chain is built from TRBV21-1 and TRBJ1-2; TRBD1 reflects the table's D call only, with no check against the DNA. TRBV21-1 is described as a pseudogene. The CDR3 has 16 residues. This CDR3 reads CASSKERSGGDYGYTF. For the CDR3, the DNA is TGTGCCAGCAGCAAAGAAAGGTCAGGGGGCGACTATGGCTACACCTTC.

The chain uses TRBV11-2 and TRBJ2-7, with TRBD1 as a possible D gene (6 bases). Germline CDR1 is SGHAT and CDR2 is FQNNGV. The CDR3 spans 16 residues. Trimming took 5 bases from V and 2 from J, leaving 19 bases between them. The CDR3 DNA follows: TGTGCCAGCAGCCTGCTAGGGGGAAGCGGAACCTACGAGCAGTACTTC. This sequence encodes CASSLLGGSGTYEQYF.

This chain uses TRBV6-1 with TRBJ2-4; 7 positions agree with TRBD2. V was pared by 3 bases and J by 7 bases, with 0 bases of the junction left unmatched. Germline CDR1 reads MNHNS; CDR2 reads SASEGT. This CDR3 has 12 residues. In DNA form, the CDR3 reads TGTGCCAGCAGTGAGGGGGGGAACATTCAGTACTTC. Amino acids: CASSEGGNIQYF.

V is TRBV12-3 or TRBV12-4 and J is TRBJ1-2, with D possibly matching TRBD1 (5 bases). This CDR3 is 13 amino acids long. Deletions cut 8 bases from V and 4 bases from J, with 14 bases between. This CDR3 reads CASVLRQPYGYTF. DNA of the CDR3: TGTGCCAGCGTACTCCGACAGCCCTATGGCTACACCTTC.

In this sample, this clone turned up a few times. The J gene is TRBJ1-2, the V gene TRBV29-1, with 8 bases that match TRBD1. Germline V gene sequence: CDR1 SQVTM, CDR2 ANQGSEA. This CDR3 region has 15 residues. Trimming removed 4 bases from V and 5 bases from J; junction bases left unmatched: 12. The CDR3 DNA reads as TGCAGCGTTGCATCTCGGGCAGGGGGCGAGTATGGCTACACCTTC. Residues: CSVASRAGGEYGYTF.

The CDR3 DNA is TGTGCCAGCAGCCCCGCGGGGCGGGCTAGCTCTGGGGCCAACGTCCTGACTTTC. As protein: CASSPAGRASSGANVLTF. The rearrangement joins TRBV28 to TRBJ2-6, with D perhaps matching TRBD2 (6 bases). CDR1 is MDHEN, CDR2 SYDVKM, per germline. The CDR3 sequence is 18 residues long. Trimming cost V 6 bases and J 0 bases, with 18 bases left between them.

The V and J genes are TRBV28 and TRBJ2-1; 7 nucleotides align to TRBD2. The CDR3 is 15 amino acids. V lost 6 bases to trimming and J lost 8 bases; unmatched junction nucleotides: 13. Per germline, CDR1 MDHEN and CDR2 SYDVKM. The CDR3 is CASRFRDYLEDEQFF. In DNA, the CDR3 is TGTGCCAGCAGATTCCGGGACTACCTTGAGGATGAGCAGTTCTTC. Together with reference TRBV28 and TRBJ2-1, the CDR3 gives the full variable domain: DVKVTQSSRYLVKRTGEKVFLECVQDMDHENMFWYRQDPGLGLRLIYFSYDVKMKEKGDIPEGYSVSREKKERFSLILESASTNQTSMYLCASRFRDYLEDEQFFGPGTRLTVL.

The chain couples TRBV7-9 to TRBJ2-3, with 7 bases aligning to TRBD1. Per the germline V gene, CDR1 is SEHNR and CDR2 is FQNEAQ (reference sequence). The CDR3 spans 14 residues. Germline trimming cut 5 bases from V and 9 bases from J; bases unmatched to any gene: 11. The CDR3: CASSLGRGQSTQYF. DNA of the CDR3: TGTGCCAGCAGCCTAGGAAGGGGACAGTCCACGCAGTATTTT.